The rows below give T cell receptor beta chains drawn from one sample of a study of preoperative IRX-2 immunotherapy in early breast cancer. The table came from immunoSEQ multiplex PCR; TCRdb's copy has only in-frame clones and leaves some out. Of about 23,000 clones in the sample, roughly nine tenths were seen once. Sample: tumor tissue, taken after IRX-2 immunotherapy. The receptors come from a human donor with breast cancer. The CDR3 runs from the conserved cysteine through the conserved F or W. The D gene is left open where the match is weak.

TRBJ2-5	TRBV25-1	TRBD2	TGTGCCAGCAGTCGCCCGGGAGGGCTCCAAGAGACCCAGTACTTC	CASSRPGGLQETQYF
TRBJ2-5	TRBV7-6	-	TGTGCCAGCAGCTTAGACACGACGTACCAAGAGACCCAGTACTTC	CASSLDTTYQETQYF
TRBJ1-6	TRBV28	-	TGTGCCAGCAGTTCTGCGGGGGCACATAATTCACCCCTCCACTTT	CASSSAGAHNSPLHF
TRBJ2-3	TRBV5-4	TRBD2	TGTGCCAGCAGCGTACGACTAGCGGGGGCCACAGATACGCAGTATTTT	CASSVRLAGATDTQYF
TRBJ2-6	TRBV18	-	TGTGCCAGCTCACAGGCCTCCTCTGGGGCCAACGTCCTGACTTTC	CASSQASSGANVLTF
TRBJ1-4	TRBV15	TRBD1	TGTGCCACCAGAAGTCGGGGACAGAATTATGAAAAACTGTTTTTT	CATRSRGQNYEKLFF
TRBJ1-2	TRBV6-1	-	TGTGCCAGCAGTGAATTTCAAGGTGTTAGGGGCTACACCTTC	CASSEFQGVRGYTF
TRBJ1-1	TRBV27	-	TGTGCCAGCAGTTCCCTCTCGTTGGGCGACACTGAAGCTTTCTTT	CASSSLSLGDTEAFF
TRBJ2-7	TRBV7-2	-	TGTGCCAGCAGCGAGGGCCCAGGGCTTTTCTCCTACGAGCAGTACTTC	CASSEGPGLFSYEQYF
TRBJ2-1	TRBV7-6	-	TGTGCCAGCAGCTTAGGTAATGAGCAGTTCTTC	CASSLGNEQFF
TRBJ2-3	TRBV19	TRBD1	TGTGCCTCCCGGTGGACAGGGGGCCCAGATACGCAGTATTTT	CASRWTGGPDTQYF
TRBJ2-4	TRBV11-2	-	TGTGCCAGCACCCCGAGGGGTTCAAACATTCAGTACTTC	CASTPRGSNIQYF